A selection of T cell receptor beta chains follows, all from one sample in a study of CD8 T cells in ankylosing spondylitis. TCRdb re-derived calls from the 5' RACE reads in MiXCR, one entry per CDR3 protein. The repertoire consists of approximately 520,000 distinct CDR3 sequences, with approximately 5% occurring once and the leading ten covering approximately 3.5%. Sequenced material: blood, either unsorted or a sorted T cell fraction (not recorded which). The origin of the receptors is a male donor with ankylosing spondylitis. Each CDR3 is given without its conserved first and last residue. Clone size is not always given. Where it is, it says once, few, many or a class for expanded clones.

v_call	clone_size	j_call	cdr3_aa
TRBV20-1	many	TRBJ2-7	SARDRGGAGWYEQY
TRBV9	many	TRBJ2-5	ASSASSEETQY
TRBV15	many	TRBJ2-1	ATRPGLAVPSQF
TRBV7-8	many	TRBJ1-2	ASSFVGLAGYT
TRBV7-9	many	TRBJ2-7	ASSIQGTGEQY
TRBV6-4	many	TRBJ2-5	ASSVLVSEVPQETQY
TRBV6-2/TRBV6-3	.	TRBJ2-7	ASESADTYEQY
TRBV12-3/TRBV12-4	many	TRBJ1-2	ASSFGRRGGYT
TRBV4-3	.	TRBJ2-4	ASSQDSTWNIQY
TRBV7-2	.	TRBJ2-3	ASSRIRGTDTQY
TRBV20-1	many	TRBJ2-7	SAGLDPYEQY
TRBV11-2	few	TRBJ2-2	ASSLIHPANTGELF
TRBV28	many	TRBJ2-1	ASSSAPDKF
TRBV7-2	few	TRBJ2-1	ASSLYGDEQF
TRBV6-6	many	TRBJ1-4	ASTPGTNEKLF
TRBV28	many	TRBJ2-3	ASRSDRNTDTQY
TRBV12-3/TRBV12-4	.	TRBJ2-6	ASRENQGNVLT
TRBV7-2	.	TRBJ2-5	ASSFVYQGSQETQY
TRBV2	.	TRBJ1-1	ASSERIRATEAF
TRBV18	many	TRBJ1-2	ASSPSGLRYGYT
TRBV7-2	many	TRBJ2-7	ASSPLDSYEQY
TRBV5-1	many	TRBJ1-1	ASSLAFGEAF
TRBV4-1	many	TRBJ2-3	ASSQEGRAADTQY
TRBV11-2	many	TRBJ2-5	ASSLVRAGGQETQY
TRBV7-2	many	TRBJ2-5	ASSLGVLGTQY
TRBV20-1	many	TRBJ1-4	SARVRRANEKLF
TRBV5-1	.	TRBJ2-1	ASSLASANYNEQF
TRBV13	many	TRBJ2-5	ASSLMGAGETQY
TRBV10-3	many	TRBJ2-7	AISESLDNHEQY
TRBV4-1	many	TRBJ1-5	ASSSKEGRPQH
TRBV20-1	many	TRBJ2-3	SAQRLTSTDTQY
TRBV27	many	TRBJ1-2	ASTPRGGFGYT
TRBV6-5	many	TRBJ2-3	ASSYSRIGSGDTQY
TRBV10-3	many	TRBJ2-7	AISESGTYEQY
TRBV5-1	many	TRBJ2-7	ASSVGRSGSYEQY
TRBV21-1	many	TRBJ2-7	ASSLERFCP
TRBV19	few	TRBJ2-2	ASSILTGPLSTGELF
TRBV7-9	many	TRBJ1-1	ASSSRQVTEAF
TRBV19	.	TRBJ1-2	ASRPPGQGFGYT
TRBV24-1	many	TRBJ1-4	ATSDRATNEKLF
TRBV28	many	TRBJ2-1	ASSPSPGRGVNEQF
TRBV20-1	many	TRBJ2-1	SAKVTSGSMSNNEQF
TRBV20-1	many	TRBJ2-1	SARDTSGRGDEQF
TRBV27	many	TRBJ2-7	ASSRFSRGWDIYEQY